The 24 T cell receptor beta chains listed next were all sequenced from one sample in a study of blood T cell repertoires in COVID-19. Assay used: immunoSEQ multiplex PCR; TCRdb lists only in-frame clones, some missing. The sample records approximately 350,000 clones, 80% to 90% being singletons. Material for sequencing was peripheral blood. The source is a man between 35 and 55 years old with acute or convalescent COVID-19.

V is TRBV28 and J is TRBJ2-7, with 10 bases that match TRBD1. Germline V gives CDR1 MDHEN, CDR2 SYDVKM. The CDR3 extends over 13 amino acids. After removal of 10 bases from V and 4 bases from J, the junction contained 7 bases not matched to a gene. In DNA form, the CDR3 reads TGTGCCACCCGGGACAGGGGATTTTACGAGCAGTACTTC. Residues: CATRDRGFYEQYF.

The chain carries TRBV6-5 and TRBJ1-1, with D maybe TRBD1 (6 bases). The CDR3 loop spans 15 amino acids. Trimming cost V 0 bases and J 5 bases, with 13 bases left between them. Germline lookup yields CDR1 MNHEY and CDR2 SVGAGI. The CDR3 reads CASSYSTGITTEAFF. The CDR3 coding sequence is TGTGCCAGCAGTTACTCGACAGGAATCACTACTGAAGCTTTCTTT.

This chain connects TRBV7-2 to TRBJ1-6; tentative D call: TRBD1 (5 bases). CDR3 size: 16 residues. The ends were cut back, 5 bases at V and 2 bases at J, with 13 bases in the middle. In germline, CDR1 is SGHTA, CDR2 FQGNSA. The CDR3: CASSPGGVAYNSPLHF. The DNA of the CDR3 is TGTGCCAGCAGCCCGGGAGGGGTGGCCTATAATTCACCCCTCCACTTT.

Notes on this clone: Other DNA variants within this sample encode the same CDR3. V gene TRBV5-1 combines with J gene TRBJ2-1, with 8 positions matching TRBD1. This CDR3 contains 15 residues. Germline loops: CDR1 SGHRS, CDR2 YFSETQ. V trimming: 0 bases; J trimming: 1 base; junction bases outside the gene matches: 0. The CDR3 DNA follows: TGCGCCAGCAGCTTGGGACAGGGGTCCTACAATGAGCAGTTCTTC. This gives the protein CASSLGQGSYNEQFF.

This clone has a single count. CDR3 amino acids: CASSPPQQVTDTQYF. Here the CDR3 DNA reads TGTGCCAGCTCACCACCGCAACAGGTCACAGATACGCAGTATTTT. V gene TRBV18 combines with J gene TRBJ2-3; the D gene is possibly TRBD1 (5 bases). The CDR3 extends over 15 amino acids. Germline V gene data show CDR1 as KGHSH and CDR2 as LQKENI. Trimming took off 0 bases at V and 2 bases at J, with 9 bases between the two ends.

This clone was observed a few times. Other nucleotide sequences from this sample produce the same CDR3. V gene TRBV28 combines with J gene TRBJ1-6, with D perhaps TRBD1 (5 bases). Trimming took 6 bases from V and 7 from J, leaving 7 bases between them. Germline CDR1 and CDR2: MDHEN and SYDVKM. The CDR3 has 12 amino acids. In DNA, the CDR3 is TGTGCCAGCAGGGGGGGGAATTCACCCCTCCACTTT. Residues: CASRGGNSPLHF. Full variable domain (missing parts from reference TRBV28 and TRBJ1-6): DVKVTQSSRYLVKRTGEKVFLECVQDMDHENMFWYRQDPGLGLRLIYFSYDVKMKEKGDIPEGYSVSREKKERFSLILESASTNQTSMYLCASRGGNSPLHFGNGTRLTVT.

This chain joins TRBV5-1 and TRBJ2-1; D may be TRBD2 (6 bases). Germline V lookup: CDR1 SGHRS, CDR2 YFSETQ. This CDR3 is built from 15 residues. Trimming left V 1 base short and J 5 bases short, with 13 bases between. The DNA of the CDR3 is TGCGCCAGCAGCTTGCTGGGACGGACTAACAATGAGCAGTTCTTC. Protein: CASSLLGRTNNEQFF.

This clone showed up just a few times. The gene calls are TRBV7-2 and TRBJ2-2; 8 bases align to TRBD2. The CDR3 spans 16 residues. Germline V gene lookup returns CDR1 SGHTA and CDR2 FQGNSA. Unmatched junction bases numbered 4, after V lost 0 bases and J lost 4 bases. The CDR3 is CASSLALAGGTGELFF. The CDR3 region has the DNA TGTGCCAGCAGCTTAGCTTTGGCGGGGGGCACCGGGGAGCTGTTTTTT.

V and J are TRBV5-4 and TRBJ2-3; 9 bases are shared with TRBD1. From germline, CDR1 is SGHNT and CDR2 YYREEE (reference sequence). After removal of 5 bases from V and 0 bases from J, the junction contained 4 bases not matched to a gene. CDR3 length: 15 amino acids. In DNA, the CDR3 is TGTGCCAGCAGACCCGGGACAGGGAGCACAGATACGCAGTATTTT. Translated, it gives CASRPGTGSTDTQYF.

The V gene is TRBV7-3, the J gene TRBJ2-3; the D gene is possibly TRBD1 (5 bases). The CDR3 is made up of 15 amino acids. V was clipped by 0 bases and J by 0 bases, with 7 bases between them. CDR1 is SGHTA and CDR2 is FQGTGA in the germline V gene. The CDR3 nucleotides read TGTGCCAGCAGCTTAACGGCAGGGAGCACAGATACGCAGTATTTT. Its translation: CASSLTAGSTDTQYF.

This chain links TRBV27 with TRBJ2-3; TRBD2 matches 15 bases. V trimming: 5 bases; J trimming: 7 bases; junction bases outside the gene matches: 4. Per germline, CDR1 MNHEY and CDR2 SMNVEV (reference sequence). The CDR3 has 15 amino acids. DNA for the CDR3: TGTGCCAGCAGTGGACTAGCGGGAGGGTGGAATACGCAGTATTTT. As protein: CASSGLAGGWNTQYF.

This clone was recorded only once. This chain connects TRBV7-9 to TRBJ2-1; 9 bases map to TRBD1. Per the germline V gene, CDR1 is SEHNR and CDR2 is FQNEAQ (reference sequence). The V gene end was trimmed by 0 bases and the J gene end by 9 bases; junction bases not matched to a gene: 3. The CDR3 has 14 residues. The chain's CDR3 is CASSLAGQGFEQFF. CDR3 nucleotides: TGTGCCAGCAGCTTAGCGGGACAGGGATTTGAGCAGTTCTTC.

V gene TRBV5-1 combines with J gene TRBJ2-7, with 13 positions matching TRBD2. Germline values: CDR1 SGHRS, CDR2 YFSETQ. The CDR3 consists of 18 residues. J gave up 1 base and V 2 bases, and 9 bases lay outside the gene matches. The CDR3, as DNA: TGCGCCAGCAGCTTAATAGGGACTAGCGGGATCCAATCCTACGAGCAGTACTTC. Its translation: CASSLIGTSGIQSYEQYF. The whole variable domain, filled in from reference TRBV5-1 and TRBJ2-7, reads KAGVTQTPRYLIKTRGQQVTLSCSPISGHRSVSWYQQTPGQGLQFLFEYFSETQRNKGNFPGRFSGRQFSNSRSEMNVSTLELGDSALYLCASSLIGTSGIQSYEQYFGPGTRLTVT.

The V gene is TRBV7-3, the J gene TRBJ2-2, with 9 positions matching TRBD1. Losses at the gene ends were 4 bases for V and 3 bases for J; bases not matched to a gene: 6. Germline lookup yields CDR1 SGHTA and CDR2 FQGTGA. CDR3 size: 16 residues. CDR3 DNA: TGTGCCAGCAGCTCGGACAGGGGTCGGGACACCGGGGAGCTGTTTTTT. Protein: CASSSDRGRDTGELFF. The variable domain in full, completed from reference TRBV7-3 and TRBJ2-2, reads GAGVSQTPSNKVTEKGKYVELRCDPISGHTALYWYRQSLGQGPEFLIYFQGTGAADDSGLPNDRFFAVRPEGSVSTLKIQRTERGDSAVYLCASSSDRGRDTGELFFGEGSRLTVL.

The rearrangement uses TRBV28 and TRBJ1-1; D gene uncertain. Trimming left V 7 bases short and J 3 bases short, with 15 bases between. The length of the CDR3 is 14 residues. Germline V CDR1 and CDR2: MDHEN, SYDVKM. The CDR3 protein is CASTYAGFYTEAFF. As DNA, the CDR3 is TGTGCCAGCACATACGCGGGGTTTTACACTGAAGCTTTCTTT. The entire variable domain, with the rest obtained from reference TRBV28 and TRBJ1-1, is as follows: DVKVTQSSRYLVKRTGEKVFLECVQDMDHENMFWYRQDPGLGLRLIYFSYDVKMKEKGDIPEGYSVSREKKERFSLILESASTNQTSMYLCASTYAGFYTEAFFGQGTRLTVV.

The chain combines TRBV7-3 with TRBJ1-6; 9 nucleotides align to TRBD1. There are 14 residues in the CDR3. The V and J ends lost 3 bases and 9 bases, in that order; junction bases with no gene match: 3. Germline CDR1 SGHTA, CDR2 FQGTGA. The CDR3 is CASSLGQGGSPLHF. The CDR3 DNA reads TGTGCCAGCAGCTTGGGACAGGGAGGTTCACCCCTCCACTTT.

V is TRBV4-1 and J is TRBJ2-5; possible D gene TRBD2, 5 bases. Germline lookup yields CDR1 MGHRA and CDR2 YSYEKL. V lost 1 base to trimming and J lost 5 bases, with 8 bases between them. CDR3 size: 13 residues. The CDR3: CASSQVPGETQYF. CDR3 in DNA: TGCGCCAGCAGCCAAGTTCCGGGGGAGACCCAGTACTTC.

The table lists this clone with a few counts. J is TRBJ1-2 and V is TRBV3-1 (or the pseudogene TRBV3-2), with TRBD1 identical over 10 bases. Germline CDR1 and CDR2: LGHDT and YNNKEL (reference sequence). CDR3 length: 16 amino acids. Trimming cost V 4 bases and J 4 bases; bases outside gene matches: 9. The CDR3 bases are TGTGCCAGCAGCCCCCGACAGGGGGCACAAAGCTATGGCTACACCTTC. It codes for CASSPRQGAQSYGYTF.

In DNA form, the CDR3 reads TGCGCCAGCAGCTGGCAGGGGAACACTGAAGCTTTCTTT. Protein sequence: CASSWQGNTEAFF. The genes are TRBV5-1 and TRBJ1-1, with D maybe TRBD1 (5 bases). V lost 3 bases and J 1 base, leaving 7 bases between the germline ends. This CDR3 is 13 amino acids long. CDR1 SGHRS and CDR2 YFSETQ come from the germline V gene.

This chain links TRBV19 with TRBJ1-4, with D perhaps matching TRBD1 (5 bases). This CDR3 contains 13 residues. V lost 7 bases and J lost 7, with 13 bases in between. Germline lookup yields CDR1 LNHDA and CDR2 SQIVND (reference sequence). The CDR3 coding sequence is TGTGCCAGTAACCAGGGTCGGAGTGAAAAACTGTTTTTT. Protein sequence: CASNQGRSEKLFF. Full variable domain (missing parts from reference TRBV19 and TRBJ1-4): DGGITQSPKYLFRKEGQNVTLSCEQNLNHDAMYWYRQDPGQGLRLIYYSQIVNDFQKGDIAEGYSVSREKKESFPLTVTSAQKNPTAFYLCASNQGRSEKLFFGSGTQLSVL.

The chain employs TRBV30 and TRBJ1-1; D is uncertain. Germline V CDR1 and CDR2: GTSNPN, SVGIG (reference sequence). Trimming took off 0 bases at V and 5 bases at J, with 13 bases between the two ends. This CDR3 is 14 amino acids long. DNA for the CDR3: TGTGCCTGGAGTGTGTGGACGGGGAGAACTGAAGCTTTCTTT. Its protein product is CAWSVWTGRTEAFF. The variable domain in full, with the rest retrieved from reference TRBV30 and TRBJ1-1, is SQTIHQWPATLVQPVGSPLSLECTVEGTSNPNLYWYRQAAGRGLQLLFYSVGIGQISSEVPQNLSASRPQDRQFILSSKKLLLSDSGFYLCAWSVWTGRTEAFFGQGTRLTVV.

The CDR3 loop is CASGGGGNSYEQYF. In DNA form, the CDR3 reads TGTGCCAGCGGCGGGGGGGGTAACTCCTACGAGCAGTACTTC. The chain carries TRBV28 and TRBJ2-7, with 9 bases aligning to TRBD2. CDR1 and CDR2 (germline): MDHEN, SYDVKM. J gave up 0 bases and V 8 bases, and 5 bases lay outside the gene matches. This CDR3 spans 14 amino acids.

The chain links TRBV3-1 (or the pseudogene TRBV3-2) to TRBJ1-5; D remains ambiguous. The CDR3 sequence is 13 residues long. Trimming took off 1 base at V and 7 bases at J, with 8 bases between the two ends. In germline, CDR1 is LGHDT, CDR2 YNNKEL (reference sequence). The CDR3 is CASSQAQSQPQHF. The CDR3 DNA is TGTGCCAGCAGCCAAGCCCAGTCCCAGCCCCAGCATTTT.

V is TRBV13 and J is TRBJ2-2, with D maybe TRBD2 (5 bases). The CDR3 is 15 residues long. The ends were cut back, 3 bases at V and 3 bases at J, with 11 bases in the middle. CDR1 is PRHDT and CDR2 is FYEKMQ in the germline V gene (reference sequence). DNA of the CDR3: TGTGCCAGCAGCTTTGGTAGCGCGGACACCGGGGAGCTGTTTTTT. This sequence encodes CASSFGSADTGELFF.